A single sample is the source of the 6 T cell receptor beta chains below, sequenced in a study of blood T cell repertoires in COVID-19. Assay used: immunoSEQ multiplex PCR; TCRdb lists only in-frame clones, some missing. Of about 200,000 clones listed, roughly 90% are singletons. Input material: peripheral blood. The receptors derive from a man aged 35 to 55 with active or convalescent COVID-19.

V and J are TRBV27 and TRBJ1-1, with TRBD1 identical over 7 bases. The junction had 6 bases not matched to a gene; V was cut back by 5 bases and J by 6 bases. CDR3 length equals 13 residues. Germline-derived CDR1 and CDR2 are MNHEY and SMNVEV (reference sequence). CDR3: CASSKQGWPEAFF. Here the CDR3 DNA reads TGTGCCAGCAGTAAACAGGGGTGGCCTGAAGCTTTCTTT.

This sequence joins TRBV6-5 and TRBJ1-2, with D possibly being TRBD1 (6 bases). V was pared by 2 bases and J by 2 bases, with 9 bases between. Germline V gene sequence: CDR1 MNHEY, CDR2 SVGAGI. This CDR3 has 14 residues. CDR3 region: CASSYGTLNYGYTF. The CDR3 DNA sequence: TGTGCCAGCAGTTACGGGACATTAAACTATGGCTACACCTTC.

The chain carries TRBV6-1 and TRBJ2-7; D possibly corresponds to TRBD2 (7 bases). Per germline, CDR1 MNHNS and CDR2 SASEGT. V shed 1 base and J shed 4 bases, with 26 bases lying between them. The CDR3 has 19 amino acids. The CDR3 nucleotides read TGTGCCAGCAGTGAAGAAGGGGGACATAGGACTAGTCTTGCTTACGAGCAGTACTTC. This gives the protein CASSEEGGHRTSLAYEQYF.

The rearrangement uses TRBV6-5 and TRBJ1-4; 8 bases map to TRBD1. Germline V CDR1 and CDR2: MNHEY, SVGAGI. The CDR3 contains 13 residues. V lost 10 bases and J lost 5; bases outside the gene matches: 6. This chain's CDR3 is CATKDRANEKLFF. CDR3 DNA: TGTGCCACCAAGGACAGGGCAAATGAAAAACTGTTTTTT.

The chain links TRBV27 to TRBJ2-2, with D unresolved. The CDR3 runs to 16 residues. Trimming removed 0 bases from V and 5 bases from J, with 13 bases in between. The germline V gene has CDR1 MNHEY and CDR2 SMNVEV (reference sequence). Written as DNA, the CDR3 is TGTGCCAGCAGTTTATCGATATCGCCTACGACCGGGGAGCTGTTTTTT. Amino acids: CASSLSISPTTGELFF.

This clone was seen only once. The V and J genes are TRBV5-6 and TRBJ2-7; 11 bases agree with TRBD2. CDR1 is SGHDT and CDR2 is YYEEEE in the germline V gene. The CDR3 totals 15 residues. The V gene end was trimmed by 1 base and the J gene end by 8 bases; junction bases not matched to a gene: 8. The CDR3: CASSLRLAGGPQQYF. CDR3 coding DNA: TGTGCCAGCAGCTTGCGTCTAGCGGGAGGCCCCCAGCAGTACTTC. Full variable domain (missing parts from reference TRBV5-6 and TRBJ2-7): DAGVTQSPTHLIKTRGQQVTLRCSPKSGHDTVSWYQQALGQGPQFIFQYYEEEERQRGNFPDRFSGHQFPNYSSELNVNALLLGDSALYLCASSLRLAGGPQQYFGPGTRLTVT.